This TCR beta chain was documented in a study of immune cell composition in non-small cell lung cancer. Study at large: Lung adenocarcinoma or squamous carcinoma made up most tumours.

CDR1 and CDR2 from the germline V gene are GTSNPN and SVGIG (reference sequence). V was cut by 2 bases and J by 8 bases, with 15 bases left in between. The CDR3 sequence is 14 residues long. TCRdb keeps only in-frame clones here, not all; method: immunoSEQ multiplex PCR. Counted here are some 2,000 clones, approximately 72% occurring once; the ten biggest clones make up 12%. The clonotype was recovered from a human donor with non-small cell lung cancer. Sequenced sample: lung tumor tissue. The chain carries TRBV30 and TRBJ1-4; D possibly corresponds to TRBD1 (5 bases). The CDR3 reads CAWSPRPGEEKLFF. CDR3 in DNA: TGTGCCTGGAGTCCAAGACCGGGGGAGGAAAAACTGTTTTTT.